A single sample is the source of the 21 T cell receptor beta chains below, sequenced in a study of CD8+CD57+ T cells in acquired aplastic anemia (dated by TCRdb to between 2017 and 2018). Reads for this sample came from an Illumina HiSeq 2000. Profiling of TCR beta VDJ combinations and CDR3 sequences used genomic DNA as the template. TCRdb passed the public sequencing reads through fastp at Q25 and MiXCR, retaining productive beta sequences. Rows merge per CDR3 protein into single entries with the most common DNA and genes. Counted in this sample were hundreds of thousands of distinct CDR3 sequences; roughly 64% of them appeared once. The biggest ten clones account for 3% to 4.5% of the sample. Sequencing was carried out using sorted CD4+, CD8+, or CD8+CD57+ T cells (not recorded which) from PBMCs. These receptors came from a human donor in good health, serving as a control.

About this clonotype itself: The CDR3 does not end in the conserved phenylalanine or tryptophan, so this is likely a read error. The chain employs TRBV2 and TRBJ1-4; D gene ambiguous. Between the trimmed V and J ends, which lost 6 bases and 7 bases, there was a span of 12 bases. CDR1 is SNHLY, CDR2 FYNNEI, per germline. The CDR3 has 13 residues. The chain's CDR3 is CASRPRNREKLFL. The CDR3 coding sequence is TGTGCCAGCAGACCCCGGAACCGTGAAAAACTGTTTTTA.

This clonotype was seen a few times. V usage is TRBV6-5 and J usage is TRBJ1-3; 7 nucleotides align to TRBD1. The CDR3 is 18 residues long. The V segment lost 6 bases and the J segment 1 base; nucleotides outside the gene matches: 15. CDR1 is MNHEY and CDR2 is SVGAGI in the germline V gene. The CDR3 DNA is TGTGCCAGCAGAAAGGAGCGGGACAGATTTTCATCTGGAAACACCATATATTTT. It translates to CASRKERDRFSSGNTIYF.

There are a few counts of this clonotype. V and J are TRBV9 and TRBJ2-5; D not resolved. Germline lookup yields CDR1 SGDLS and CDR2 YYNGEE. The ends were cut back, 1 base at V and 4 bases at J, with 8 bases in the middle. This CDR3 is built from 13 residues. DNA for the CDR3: TGTGCCAGCAGCGTAATTTCCCGAGAGACCCAGTACTTC. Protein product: CASSVISRETQYF.

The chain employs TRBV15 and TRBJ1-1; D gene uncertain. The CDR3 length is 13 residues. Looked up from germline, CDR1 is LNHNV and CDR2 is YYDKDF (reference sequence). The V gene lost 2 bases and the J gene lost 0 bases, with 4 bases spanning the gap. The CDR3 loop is CATSRRMNTEAFF. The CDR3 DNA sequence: TGTGCCACCAGCAGAAGGATGAACACTGAAGCTTTCTTT.

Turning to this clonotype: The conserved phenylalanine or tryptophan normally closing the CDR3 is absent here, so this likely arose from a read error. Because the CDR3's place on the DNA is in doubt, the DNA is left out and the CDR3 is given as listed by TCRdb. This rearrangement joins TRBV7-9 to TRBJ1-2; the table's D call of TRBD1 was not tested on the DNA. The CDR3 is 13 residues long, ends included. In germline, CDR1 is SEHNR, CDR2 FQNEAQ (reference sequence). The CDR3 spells CASSSTGGYNSPL.

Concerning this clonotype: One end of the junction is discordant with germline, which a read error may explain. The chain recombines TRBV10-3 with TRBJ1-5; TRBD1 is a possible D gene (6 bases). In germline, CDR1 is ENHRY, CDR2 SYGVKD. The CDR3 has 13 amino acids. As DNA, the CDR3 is TGTGCCAGCAGTGAGGGGGACTGGAGCTACGAGCATTTT. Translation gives CASSEGDWSYEHF.

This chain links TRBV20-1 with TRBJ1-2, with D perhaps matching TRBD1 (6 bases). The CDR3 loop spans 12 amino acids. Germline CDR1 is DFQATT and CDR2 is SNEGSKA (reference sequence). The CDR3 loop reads CSVFAAVGAYTF. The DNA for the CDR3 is TGCAGCGTTTTCGCGGCAGTGGGGGCCTACACCTTC.

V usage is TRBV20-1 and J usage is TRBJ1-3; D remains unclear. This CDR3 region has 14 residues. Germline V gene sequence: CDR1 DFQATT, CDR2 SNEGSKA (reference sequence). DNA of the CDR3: TGCAGCGCTCACAGCGCTCTCCAGGGAAACACCATATATTTT. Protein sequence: CSAHSALQGNTIYF.

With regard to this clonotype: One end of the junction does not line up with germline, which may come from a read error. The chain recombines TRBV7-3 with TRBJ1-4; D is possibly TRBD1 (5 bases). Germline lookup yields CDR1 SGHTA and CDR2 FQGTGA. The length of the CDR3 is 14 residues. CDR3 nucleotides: TGTGCCACCAGCACACAGGCTACTAATGAAAATCTGCTTTTT. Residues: CATSTQATNENLLF. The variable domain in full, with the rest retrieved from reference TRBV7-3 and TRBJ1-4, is GAGVSQTPSNKVTEKGKYVELRCDPISGHTALYWYRQSLGQGPEFLIYFQGTGAADDSGLPNDRFFAVRPEGSVSTLKIQRTERGDSAVYLCATSTQATNENLLFGSGTQLSVL.

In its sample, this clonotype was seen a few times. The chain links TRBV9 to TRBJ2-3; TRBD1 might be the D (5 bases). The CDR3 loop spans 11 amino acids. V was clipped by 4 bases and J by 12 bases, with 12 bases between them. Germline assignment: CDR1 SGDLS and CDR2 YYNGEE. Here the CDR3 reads CASSPRRTQYF. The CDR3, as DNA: TGTGCCAGCAGCCCGAGACGGACACAGTATTTT.

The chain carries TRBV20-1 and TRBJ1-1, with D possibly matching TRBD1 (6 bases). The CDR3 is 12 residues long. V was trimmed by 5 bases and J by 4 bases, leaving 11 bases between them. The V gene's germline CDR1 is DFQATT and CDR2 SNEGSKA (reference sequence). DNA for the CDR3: TGCAGTGCTCACAGGGTCGTCACTGAAGCTTTCTTT. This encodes CSAHRVVTEAFF.

The CDR3 loop reads CASSFLAADTQYF. CDR3 coding DNA: TGTGCCAGCAGTTTTCTAGCGGCAGATACGCAGTATTTT. The rearrangement joins TRBV12-3 or TRBV12-4 to TRBJ2-3; 7 bases are a match to TRBD2. This CDR3 spans 13 amino acids. The J segment lost 4 bases and the V segment lost 3 bases, leaving 1 base of the junction unmatched.

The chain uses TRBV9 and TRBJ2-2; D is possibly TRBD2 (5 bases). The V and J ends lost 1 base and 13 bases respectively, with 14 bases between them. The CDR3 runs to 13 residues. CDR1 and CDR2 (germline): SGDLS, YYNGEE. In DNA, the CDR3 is TGTGCCAGCAGCGTACGGTCCGCCGGAGGGCTGTTTTTT. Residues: CASSVRSAGGLFF.

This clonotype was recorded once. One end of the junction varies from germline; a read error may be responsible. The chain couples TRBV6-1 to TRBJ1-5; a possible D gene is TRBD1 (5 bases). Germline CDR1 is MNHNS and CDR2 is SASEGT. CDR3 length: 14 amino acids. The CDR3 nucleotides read TGTGCCAACAGTGGGGGTGGCAGTAGTCAGCCCCAGCATTTT. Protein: CANSGGGSSQPQHF.

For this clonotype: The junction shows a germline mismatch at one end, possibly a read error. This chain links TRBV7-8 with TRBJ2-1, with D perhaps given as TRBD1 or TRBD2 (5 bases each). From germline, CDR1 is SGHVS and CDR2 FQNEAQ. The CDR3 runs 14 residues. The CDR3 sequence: CASSQTLGTNEQLF. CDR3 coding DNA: TGTGCCAGCAGCCAAACTCTTGGGACGAATGAGCAGTTATTC.

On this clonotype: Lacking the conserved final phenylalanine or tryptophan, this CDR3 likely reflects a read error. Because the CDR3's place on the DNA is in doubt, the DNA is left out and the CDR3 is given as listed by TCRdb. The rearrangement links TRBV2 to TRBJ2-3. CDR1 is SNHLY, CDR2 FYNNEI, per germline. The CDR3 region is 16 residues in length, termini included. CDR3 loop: CASSDGLNSYKETQFG.

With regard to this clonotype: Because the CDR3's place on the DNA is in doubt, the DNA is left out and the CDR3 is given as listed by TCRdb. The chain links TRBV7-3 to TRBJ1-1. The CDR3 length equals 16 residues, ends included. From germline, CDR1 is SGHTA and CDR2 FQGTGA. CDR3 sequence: CASSRGQETQYFGAFF.

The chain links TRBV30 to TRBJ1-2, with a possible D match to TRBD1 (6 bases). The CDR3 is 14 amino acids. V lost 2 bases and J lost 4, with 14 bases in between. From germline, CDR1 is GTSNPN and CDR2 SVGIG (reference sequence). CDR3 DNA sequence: TGTGCCTGGAGTCACAGGGAAGGGTCCTATGGCTACACCTTC. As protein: CAWSHREGSYGYTF. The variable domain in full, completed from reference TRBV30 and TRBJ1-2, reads SQTIHQWPATLVQPVGSPLSLECTVEGTSNPNLYWYRQAAGRGLQLLFYSVGIGQISSEVPQNLSASRPQDRQFILSSKKLLLSDSGFYLCAWSHREGSYGYTFGSGTRLTVV.

CDR3 in amino acids: CASRLGLLDNEQFTF. The CDR3 nucleotides are TGTGCCAGCAGGCTGGGTCTTCTAGACAATGAGCAGTTCACCTTC. The rearrangement joins TRBV7-2 to TRBJ1-2; no clear D gene. Trimming shortened V by 6 bases and J by 13 bases, and 27 bases separated the two germline ends. This CDR3 has 15 amino acids. Germline V lookup: CDR1 SGHTA, CDR2 FQGNSA.

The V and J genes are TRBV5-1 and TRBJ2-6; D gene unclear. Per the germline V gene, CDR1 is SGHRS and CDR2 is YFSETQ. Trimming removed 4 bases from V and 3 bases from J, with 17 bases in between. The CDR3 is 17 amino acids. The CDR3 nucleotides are TGCGCCAGCAGCCCCCAGGCGTACGAGCATGGGGCCAACGTCCTGACTTTC. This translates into CASSPQAYEHGANVLTF.

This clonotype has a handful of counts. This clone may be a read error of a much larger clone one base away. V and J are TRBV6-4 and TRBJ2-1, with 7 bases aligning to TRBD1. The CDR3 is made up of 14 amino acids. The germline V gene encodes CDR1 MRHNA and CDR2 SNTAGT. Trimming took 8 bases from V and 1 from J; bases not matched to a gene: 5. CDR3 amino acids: CASVGGASYNEQFF. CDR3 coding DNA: TGTGCCAGCGTAGGGGGCGCATCCTACAATGAGCAGTTCTTC.